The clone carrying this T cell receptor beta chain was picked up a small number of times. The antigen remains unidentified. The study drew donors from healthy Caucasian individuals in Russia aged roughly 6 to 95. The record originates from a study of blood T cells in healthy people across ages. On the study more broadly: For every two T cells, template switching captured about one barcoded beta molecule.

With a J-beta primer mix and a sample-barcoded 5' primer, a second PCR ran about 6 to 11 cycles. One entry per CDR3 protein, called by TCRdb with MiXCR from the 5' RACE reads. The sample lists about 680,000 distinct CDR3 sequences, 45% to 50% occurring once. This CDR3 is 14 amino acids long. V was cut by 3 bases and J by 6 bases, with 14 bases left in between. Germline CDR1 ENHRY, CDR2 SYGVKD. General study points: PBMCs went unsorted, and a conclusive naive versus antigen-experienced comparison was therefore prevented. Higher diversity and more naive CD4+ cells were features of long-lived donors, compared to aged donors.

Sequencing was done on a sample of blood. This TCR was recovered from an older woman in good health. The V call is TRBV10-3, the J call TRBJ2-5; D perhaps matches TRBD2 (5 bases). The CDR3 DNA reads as TGTGCCATCAGTGAATGGCCCGGGGAAAAGACCCAGTACTTC. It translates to CAISEWPGEKTQYF.